This record concerns one T cell receptor beta chain sequence. These data are taken from a study of cytomegalovirus exposure and HLA in healthy donors. TCRdb keeps only in-frame clones here, not all; method: immunoSEQ multiplex PCR. The sample has 55,000 to 65,000 clones; 90% are singletons. The V and J ends lost 4 bases and 5 bases, in that order; junction bases with no gene match: 9. In germline, CDR1 is MNHEY, CDR2 SMNVEV (reference sequence). The CDR3 consists of 15 residues. The V and J genes are TRBV27 and TRBJ2-7; 9 positions agree with TRBD2. This TCR came from a man younger than 30 in good health and CMV-seronegative. The sequencing sample was made of PBMCs. The CDR3 region has the DNA TGTGCCAGCAGTTCTCATAGCGGGAGTCCCGACGAGCAGTACTTC. Translation: CASSSHSGSPDEQYF.